Given below is one TCR beta chain in context. The V gene's germline CDR1 is SEHNR and CDR2 FQNEAQ (reference sequence). The V and J ends lost 3 bases and 4 bases respectively, with 15 bases between them. CDR3 length equals 16 residues. These data are taken from a study of blood T cell repertoires in COVID-19. Turning to the study itself: COVID-19 samples collected from the United States, Italy and Spain covered acute and convalescent phases. T cells, B-cell-depleted T cells, or PBMCs supplied cDNA or gDNA.

Seattle cases were enrolled at active infection and followed longitudinally. As originally analysed: Amplification of reference gene primers provided the estimated nucleated cell counts. Some clones are missing from TCRdb's copy, which holds only in-frame ones; the method was immunoSEQ multiplex PCR. V and J calls and clone size are as listed in that table; D and trimming were resolved from the DNA. Among about 370,000 clones listed, around 87% were seen once. This receptor was obtained from a woman aged 25 to 39 with COVID-19, enrolled during active disease. The V call is TRBV7-9, the J call TRBJ1-4; no firm D call. Sequencing used peripheral blood. The DNA of the CDR3 is TGTGCCAGCAGCTTGAGGGCGCCTGGAGGTAATGAAAAACTGTTTTTT. This encodes CASSLRAPGGNEKLFF.